This is a list of T cell receptor beta chains from one sample in a study of control samples from healthy donors and cancer patients. Assay used: immunoSEQ multiplex PCR; TCRdb lists only in-frame clones, some missing. Counted here are more than 45,000 clones, approximately 89% occurring once; the ten biggest clones make up about 0.93%. Sequencing was carried out using PBMCs. The origin of the receptors is a man under 40 with colorectal cancer. The CDR3 runs from the conserved cysteine through the conserved F or W. A D gene is named only where the DNA matches it firmly. Clone size is given for some rows only: seen once, a few or many times, or a class if the clone is expanded.

cdr3_aa	cdr3_nt	clone_size	j_call	v_call	d_call
CASSPVEYEQFF	TGTGCCAGCAGCCCGGTGGAGTATGAGCAGTTCTTC	NA	TRBJ2-1	TRBV7-9	NA
CASSYIWLAGNTGELFF	TGTGCCAGCAGTTATATTTGGCTAGCGGGGAACACCGGGGAGCTGTTTTTT	NA	TRBJ2-2	TRBV6-2/TRBV6-3	TRBD2
CASSYPGQSYYEQYF	TGTGCCAGCAGCTACCCGGGACAGTCGTACTACGAGCAGTACTTC	few	TRBJ2-7	TRBV5-5	TRBD1
CASSTAGGRENEQFF	TGTGCCAGTAGTACAGCAGGGGGCCGGGAGAATGAGCAGTTCTTC	NA	TRBJ2-1	TRBV19	TRBD1
CASSFFRGSYEQYF	TGTGCCAGCAGTTTTTTTCGGGGCTCCTACGAGCAGTACTTC	NA	TRBJ2-7	TRBV27	NA
CASSLVGGTDTQYF	TGTGCCAGCAGCTTAGTGGGGGGCACAGATACGCAGTATTTT	NA	TRBJ2-3	TRBV7-2	NA
CASTSQLEVFADTQYF	TGTGCCAGTACCTCCCAACTAGAGGTATTTGCAGATACGCAGTATTTT	NA	TRBJ2-3	TRBV19	NA
CASRGFEGIQHQPQHF	TGTGCCAGTAGGGGGTTTGAAGGGATTCAGCATCAGCCCCAGCATTTT	NA	TRBJ1-5	TRBV19	NA
CASSLDRTDTQYF	TGTGCCAGCAGCTTAGACCGCACAGATACGCAGTATTTT	NA	TRBJ2-3	TRBV7-2	NA
CASSRTTGTGYEQYF	TGTGCCAGCAGCCGTACCACCGGGACAGGCTACGAGCAGTACTTC	few	TRBJ2-7	TRBV11-2	TRBD1
CASSAGGPTGELFF	TGTGCCAGCAGCGCCGGGGGCCCAACGGGGGAGCTGTTTTTT	NA	TRBJ2-2	TRBV27	NA
CASSLQTALMGGLFF	TGTGCCAGCAGCTTACAGACAGCTTTAATGGGGGGGCTGTTTTTT	NA	TRBJ1-4	TRBV11-2	NA
CASSYSSNTDTQYF	TGTGCCAGCAGTTACTCTTCAAACACAGATACGCAGTATTTT	NA	TRBJ2-3	TRBV6-5	NA
CASTPKGASYYGYTF	TGTGCCAGCACCCCAAAGGGGGCCTCTTACTATGGCTACACCTTC	NA	TRBJ1-2	TRBV7-9	TRBD1
CASSALRGTAFF	TGTGCCAGCAGCGCGCTCAGGGGTACAGCTTTCTTT	NA	TRBJ1-1	TRBV5-4	NA
CATSPLRPVLNTEAFF	TGTGCCACCAGCCCCCTGAGGCCCGTCCTGAACACTGAAGCTTTCTTT	NA	TRBJ1-1	TRBV15	NA
CAGGEFTGELFF	TGTGCCGGAGGGGAATTTACCGGGGAGCTGTTTTTT	NA	TRBJ2-2	TRBV12-3/TRBV12-4	NA
CATSREVAGPHSGNTIYF	TGTGCCACCAGCAGAGAAGTGGCCGGGCCGCATTCTGGAAACACCATATATTTT	NA	TRBJ1-3	TRBV15	NA
CSASVAGIYNEQFF	TGCAGTGCTAGTGTGGCGGGGATATACAATGAGCAGTTCTTC	NA	TRBJ2-1	TRBV20-1	NA
CASSLGAGGFTDTQYF	TGTGCCAGCAGCTTAGGGGCGGGGGGGTTCACAGATACGCAGTATTTT	NA	TRBJ2-3	TRBV7-2	TRBD2
CASSLIFSGANVLTF	TGCGCCAGCAGCTTGATCTTTTCTGGGGCCAACGTCCTGACTTTC	NA	TRBJ2-6	TRBV5-1	NA
CASSGRGLTSNTGELFF	TGCGCCAGCAGCGGGAGAGGACTTACATCGAACACCGGGGAGCTGTTTTTT	NA	TRBJ2-2	TRBV4-3	NA
CASRPTGEGVYNEQFF	TGTGCCAGCAGGCCAACGGGTGAAGGGGTGTACAATGAGCAGTTCTTC	NA	TRBJ2-1	TRBV9	NA
CASSPRLGSINSNQPQHF	TGCGCCAGCAGTCCCCGGTTGGGATCGATCAATAGCAATCAGCCCCAGCATTTT	NA	TRBJ1-5	TRBV23-1	NA
CAWAIYRDGEAFF	TGTGCCTGGGCTATCTACAGGGACGGTGAAGCTTTCTTT	once	TRBJ1-1	TRBV30	NA
CATSRTSGYNEQFF	TGTGCCACCTCAAGGACTAGCGGATACAATGAGCAGTTCTTC	NA	TRBJ2-1	TRBV24-1	TRBD2
CATAKGNQPQHF	TGTGCCACCGCTAAGGGGAATCAGCCCCAGCATTTT	NA	TRBJ1-5	TRBV24-1	NA
CASKQTFNEKLFF	TGTGCCAGTAAACAGACGTTTAATGAAAAACTGTTTTTT	NA	TRBJ1-4	TRBV7-2	NA
CASSVEVGLLLHF	TGTGCCAGCAGTGTAGAAGTGGGCCTTCTCCTCCACTTT	NA	TRBJ1-6	TRBV6-4	NA
CAIKSGTGVSPLHF	TGTGCCATCAAGTCAGGGACAGGGGTTTCACCCCTCCACTTT	NA	TRBJ1-6	TRBV10-3	TRBD1
CASNPQGSYNSPLHF	TGTGCCAGTAACCCCCAGGGTTCCTATAATTCACCCCTCCACTTT	NA	TRBJ1-6	TRBV19	NA
CASSYSGEAHEQFF	TGTGCCAGCAGTTATTCGGGAGAGGCCCATGAGCAGTTCTTC	NA	TRBJ2-1	TRBV6-2/TRBV6-3	NA
CASSVGGRNTGELFF	TGTGCCAGTAGTGTCGGGGGGAGGAACACCGGGGAGCTGTTTTTT	NA	TRBJ2-2	TRBV19	TRBD2
CASSLGEGGNQPQHF	TGTGCCAGCAGCTTGGGGGAAGGGGGCAATCAGCCCCAGCATTTT	NA	TRBJ1-5	TRBV5-5	NA
CASSIDQRRQDFRAIQPQHF	TGTGCCAGTAGTATAGATCAAAGGAGACAGGACTTTAGAGCCATACAGCCCCAGCATTTT	NA	TRBJ1-5	TRBV19	NA
CASSLGGREQFF	TGCGCCAGCAGCTTAGGGGGCAGAGAGCAGTTCTTC	NA	TRBJ2-1	TRBV5-1	TRBD1
CASSFRGTGRIYANYGYTF	TGTGCCAGCAGCTTCCGCGGGACAGGGAGGATATATGCTAACTATGGCTACACCTTC	few	TRBJ1-2	TRBV11-2	TRBD1
CASSPSPGQLEAFF	TGTGCCAGCAGCCCGAGCCCCGGACAGCTTGAAGCTTTCTTT	NA	TRBJ1-1	TRBV9	NA
CASSDMTGYNSPLHF	TGTGCCAGCAGCGACATGACGGGTTATAATTCACCCCTCCACTTT	NA	TRBJ1-6	TRBV6-6	NA
CASSEQGFSGNEQFF	TGTGCCAGCAGCGAGCAGGGTTTCTCAGGCAATGAGCAGTTCTTC	NA	TRBJ2-1	TRBV5-8	NA
CASSRRLGTSGPAYEQYF	TGTGCCAGCAGCCGTCGCCTAGGGACTAGCGGACCAGCCTACGAGCAGTACTTC	NA	TRBJ2-7	TRBV13	TRBD2
CASSLGQNEQFF	TGTGCCAGCAGCTTGGGACAGAATGAGCAGTTCTTC	NA	TRBJ2-1	TRBV5-5	NA
CASCKKEDTEAFF	TGTGCCAGCTGCAAAAAGGAGGATACTGAAGCTTTCTTT	few	TRBJ1-1	TRBV18	NA
CASSRELGHSYEQYF	TGTGCCAGCAGTCGAGAGTTGGGGCACTCCTACGAGCAGTACTTC	NA	TRBJ2-7	TRBV5-4	NA
CASSKRAPTNTGELFF	TGTGCCAGCAGCAAAAGGGCACCAACGAACACCGGGGAGCTGTTTTTT	NA	TRBJ2-2	TRBV3-1/TRBV3-2	NA
CSVVTGGYEQYF	TGCAGCGTTGTCACAGGGGGCTACGAGCAGTACTTC	NA	TRBJ2-7	TRBV29-1	TRBD1
CASSQEDRLKYF	TGTGCCAGCAGCCAAGAAGATCGACTCAAGTACTTC	NA	TRBJ2-4	TRBV14	NA
CASSVPSVSYEQYF	TGTGCCAGCAGCGTTCCTAGCGTCTCCTACGAGCAGTACTTC	once	TRBJ2-7	TRBV5-6	NA
CASSLVRGSYNEQFF	TGTGCCAGCAGCTTGGTTCGGGGGAGCTACAATGAGCAGTTCTTC	NA	TRBJ2-1	TRBV5-4	NA
CAISESRGSADTQYF	TGTGCCATCAGTGAGTCGAGGGGATCGGCAGATACGCAGTATTTT	once	TRBJ2-3	TRBV10-3	NA
CASSPETSGGYNEQFF	TGCGCCAGCAGCCCAGAGACTAGCGGGGGGTACAATGAGCAGTTCTTC	NA	TRBJ2-1	TRBV5-1	TRBD2
CASSLDRASNSPLHF	TGTGCCAGCAGCTTGGACAGGGCAAGCAATTCACCCCTCCACTTT	NA	TRBJ1-6	TRBV5-4	NA
CASSLVGTVNEQFF	TGTGCCAGCAGCTTGGTAGGGACGGTCAATGAGCAGTTCTTC	NA	TRBJ2-1	TRBV11-3	NA
CASSQNEGHTRVQYF	TGCGCCAGCAGCCAAAACGAGGGACACACCCGGGTACAGTACTTC	NA	TRBJ2-7	TRBV4-1	NA
CASSDAGTPDATNEKLFF	TGTGCCAGCAGTGATGCCGGGACTCCGGACGCAACTAATGAAAAACTGTTTTTT	NA	TRBJ1-4	TRBV25-1	NA
CASSLARDTYNEQFF	TGTGCCAGCAGCTTGGCAAGGGATACCTACAATGAGCAGTTCTTC	NA	TRBJ2-1	TRBV5-4	NA
CASSQGRESEQFF	TGTGCCAGCAGCCAAGGTCGGGAGAGTGAGCAGTTCTTC	NA	TRBJ2-1	TRBV4-2	NA
CAIRDRRGGDTEAFF	TGTGCCATCAGGGACAGGAGGGGAGGGGACACTGAAGCTTTCTTT	NA	TRBJ1-1	TRBV10-3	TRBD1